A single T cell receptor (beta chain) is shown here with its context. The CDR3 extends over 15 amino acids. V was clipped by 3 bases and J by 4 bases; unmatched bases: 6. CDR1 MDHEN and CDR2 SYDVKM come from the germline V gene. The data derive from a study of blood T cell repertoires in COVID-19. About the study: There were acute and convalescent COVID-19 samples, and they came from the United States, Italy and Spain. T cells, B-cell-depleted T cells, or PBMCs provided the cDNA or gDNA that served as material.

Original data processing: Estimates of nucleated cell counts were drawn from the amplification of reference gene primers. Measured with immunoSEQ multiplex PCR; TCRdb has only the in-frame clones, and not every one. V and J calls and clone size are copied from that table; D and trimming were computed from the DNA. The sample shows more than 200,000 clones, more than 85% of them seen only once. Recovery meant two consecutive negative NP/OP PCR tests, professional clearance, or resolved symptoms. The sequence was collected from a woman between 45 and 65 years old who had recovered from COVID-19. The specimen sequenced was PBMCs or T cells enriched from blood (not recorded which). The chain uses TRBV28 and TRBJ1-5; 7 nucleotides agree with TRBD1. The CDR3 here is CASSLSGTANQPQHF. DNA of the CDR3: TGTGCCAGCAGTTTGAGTGGGACAGCTAATCAGCCCCAGCATTTT.